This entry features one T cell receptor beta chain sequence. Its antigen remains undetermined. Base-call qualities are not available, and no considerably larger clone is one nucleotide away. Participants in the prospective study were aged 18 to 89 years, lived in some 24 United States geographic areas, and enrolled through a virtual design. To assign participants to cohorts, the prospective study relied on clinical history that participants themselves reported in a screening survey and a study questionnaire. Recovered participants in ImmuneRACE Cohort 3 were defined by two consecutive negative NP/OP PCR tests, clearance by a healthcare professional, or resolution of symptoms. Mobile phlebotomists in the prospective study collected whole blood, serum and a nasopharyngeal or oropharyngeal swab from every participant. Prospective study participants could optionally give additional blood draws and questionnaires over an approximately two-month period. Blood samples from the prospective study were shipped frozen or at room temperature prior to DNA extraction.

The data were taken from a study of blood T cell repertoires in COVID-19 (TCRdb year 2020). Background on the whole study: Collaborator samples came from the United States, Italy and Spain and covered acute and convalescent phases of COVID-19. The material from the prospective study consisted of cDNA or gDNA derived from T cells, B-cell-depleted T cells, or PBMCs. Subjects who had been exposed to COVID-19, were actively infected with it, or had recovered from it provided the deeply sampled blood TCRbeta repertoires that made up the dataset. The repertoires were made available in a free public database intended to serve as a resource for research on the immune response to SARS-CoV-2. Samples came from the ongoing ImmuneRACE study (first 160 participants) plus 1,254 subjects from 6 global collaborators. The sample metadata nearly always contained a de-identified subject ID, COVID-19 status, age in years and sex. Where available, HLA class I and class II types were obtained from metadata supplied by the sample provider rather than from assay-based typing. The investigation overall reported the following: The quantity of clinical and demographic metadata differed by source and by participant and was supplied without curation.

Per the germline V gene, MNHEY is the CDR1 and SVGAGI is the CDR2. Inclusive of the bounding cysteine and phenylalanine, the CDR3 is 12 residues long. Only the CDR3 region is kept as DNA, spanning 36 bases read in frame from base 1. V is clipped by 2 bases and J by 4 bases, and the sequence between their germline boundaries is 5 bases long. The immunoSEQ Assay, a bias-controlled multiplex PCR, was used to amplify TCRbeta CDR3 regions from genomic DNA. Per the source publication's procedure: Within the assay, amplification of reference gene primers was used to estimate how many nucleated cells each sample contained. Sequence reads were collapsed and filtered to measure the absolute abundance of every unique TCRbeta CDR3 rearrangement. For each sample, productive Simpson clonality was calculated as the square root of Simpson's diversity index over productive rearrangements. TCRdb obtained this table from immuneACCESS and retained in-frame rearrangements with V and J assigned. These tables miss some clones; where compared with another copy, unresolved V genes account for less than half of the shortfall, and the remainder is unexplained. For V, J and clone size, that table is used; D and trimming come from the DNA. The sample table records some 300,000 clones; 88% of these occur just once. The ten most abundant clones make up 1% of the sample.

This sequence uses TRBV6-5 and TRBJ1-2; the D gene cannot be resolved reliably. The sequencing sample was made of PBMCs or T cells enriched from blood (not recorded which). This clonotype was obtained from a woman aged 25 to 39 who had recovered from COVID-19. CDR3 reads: CASSYRGYGYTF. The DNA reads TGTGCCAGCAGTTACAGAGGCTATGGCTACACCTTC.